The TCR beta chain described here comes from a study of T cell responses to AZD1222 COVID-19 vaccine. TCRdb's copy holds only in-frame clones and misses some; the assay was immunoSEQ multiplex PCR. The table includes around 190,000 clones, approximately 91% detected once. General study points: The study reported that nearly half of spike-specific TCRs target unmutated variant regions. At study baseline, merely about 6 AZD1222 recipients were seropositive. Possibly, clonal diversity was underestimated; donors were largely white British and included more females. Vaccine-related CD4 TCRs covered spike, predominating at 160-218 and 743-854.

About this clone itself: Its antigen is not known.

Trimming stripped 7 bases from V and 5 bases from J, with 12 bases between. This CDR3 spans 14 amino acids. Germline CDR1 reads SEHNR; CDR2 reads FQNEAQ (reference sequence). The sequencing used peripheral blood, collected 28 days after the second AZD1222 dose. This receptor was taken from an adult who received the AZD1222 COVID-19 vaccine. This chain links TRBV7-9 with TRBJ1-6; D perhaps matches TRBD1 (5 bases). Here the CDR3 reads CASTWGGDNSPLHF. As DNA, the CDR3 is TGTGCCAGCACCTGGGGAGGGGATAATTCACCCCTCCACTTT.